Following are 6 T cell receptor beta chains from one sample sequenced in a study of T-cell memory formation after mild COVID-19. Via MiXCR, TCRdb re-called the 5' RACE reads, giving one row per CDR3 protein. In the table there are 98,000 or so distinct CDR3 sequences, 15% to 20% of which are singletons. The sample was PBMCs or a T cell subset sorted from them (not recorded which). The receptors derive from a man aged 18 to 30 who had mild COVID-19 (a few samples of this study predate the infection). Cell type and time point are not known.

In its sample, this clonotype was seen a few times. The CDR3: CASSPTGGYQPQHF. The CDR3 DNA sequence: TGTGCCAGCAGTCCGACAGGGGGCTATCAGCCCCAGCATTTT. The gene calls are TRBV6-5 and TRBJ1-5; 10 bases match TRBD1. Germline assignment: CDR1 MNHEY and CDR2 SVGAGI. The CDR3 is 14 residues long. With V trimmed by 5 bases and J by 5 bases, 3 bases remained unmatched.

Only a few counts were recorded for this clonotype. The rearrangement uses TRBV10-3 and TRBJ2-5; tentative D call: TRBD1 (5 bases). Germline assignment: CDR1 ENHRY and CDR2 SYGVKD. The V and J ends lost 3 bases and 5 bases respectively, with 13 bases between them. The CDR3 is 14 amino acids. The CDR3 loop reads CAISDPRAGETQYF. The CDR3 nucleotides read TGTGCCATCAGTGACCCCAGGGCCGGCGAGACCCAGTACTTC.

The chain links TRBV6-1 to TRBJ2-1, with TRBD1 matching 7 bases. The CDR3 consists of 12 residues. The V and J ends lost 7 bases and 12 bases, in that order; junction bases with no gene match: 9. Per the germline V gene, CDR1 is MNHNS and CDR2 is SASEGT. This chain's CDR3 is CASINRGLGQFF. In nucleotides, the CDR3 is TGTGCCAGCATAAACAGGGGCCTGGGGCAGTTCTTC.

CDR3 sequence reads: CASSSQKGLRGYTF. The CDR3 DNA is TGTGCCAGCAGTTCCCAAAAGGGACTGAGGGGCTACACCTTC. This chain links TRBV28 with TRBJ1-2; perhaps TRBD1 as D (5 bases). V was cut by 4 bases and J by 8 bases, with 17 bases left in between. Germline values: CDR1 MDHEN, CDR2 SYDVKM. This CDR3 has 14 residues.

This clonotype turned up a few times. The chain has TRBV4-2 and TRBJ2-3; TRBD1 agrees at 9 bases. The CDR3 consists of 15 residues. The germline gives CDR1 LGHNA, CDR2 YNFKEQ. Trimming at V came to 1 base and at J to 3 bases, leaving 2 bases not matched to a gene. The CDR3 sequence is CASSQVGQGTDTQYF. The CDR3 DNA is TGTGCCAGCAGCCAAGTAGGACAGGGGACAGATACGCAGTATTTT.

This clonotype was seen a handful of times. This chain uses TRBV25-1 with TRBJ1-2; D perhaps matches TRBD1 (6 bases). This CDR3 has 14 amino acids. Germline assignment: CDR1 MGHDK and CDR2 SYGVNS. The ends were cut back, 4 bases at V and 7 bases at J, with 16 bases in the middle. This CDR3 reads CASSAVTGTVGYTF. The CDR3 DNA reads as TGTGCCAGCAGTGCGGTCACAGGGACGGTTGGCTACACCTTC.